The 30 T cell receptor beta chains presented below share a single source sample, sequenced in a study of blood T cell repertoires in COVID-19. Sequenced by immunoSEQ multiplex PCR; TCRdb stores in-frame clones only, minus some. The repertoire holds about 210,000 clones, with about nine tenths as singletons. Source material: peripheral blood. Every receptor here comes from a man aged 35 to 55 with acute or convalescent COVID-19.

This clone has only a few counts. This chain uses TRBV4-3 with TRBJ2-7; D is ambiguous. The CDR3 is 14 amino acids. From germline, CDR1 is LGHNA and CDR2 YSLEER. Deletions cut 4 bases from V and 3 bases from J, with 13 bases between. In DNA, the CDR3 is TGCGCCAGCAGCCCGTCCATAGGAGTCTACGAGCAGTACTTC. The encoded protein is CASSPSIGVYEQYF.

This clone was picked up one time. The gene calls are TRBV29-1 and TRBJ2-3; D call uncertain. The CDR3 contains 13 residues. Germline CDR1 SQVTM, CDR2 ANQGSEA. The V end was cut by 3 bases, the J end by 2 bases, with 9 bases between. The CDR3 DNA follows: TGCAGCGTTGAGTCCCCTACCACAGATACGCAGTATTTT. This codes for CSVESPTTDTQYF.

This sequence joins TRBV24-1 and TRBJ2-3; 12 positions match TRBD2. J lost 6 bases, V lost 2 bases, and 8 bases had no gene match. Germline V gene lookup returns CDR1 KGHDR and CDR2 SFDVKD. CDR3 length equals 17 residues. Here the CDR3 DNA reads TGTGCCACCAGTGATTCGTGGACTAGCGGGAAAGGTGATACGCAGTATTTT. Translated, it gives CATSDSWTSGKGDTQYF.

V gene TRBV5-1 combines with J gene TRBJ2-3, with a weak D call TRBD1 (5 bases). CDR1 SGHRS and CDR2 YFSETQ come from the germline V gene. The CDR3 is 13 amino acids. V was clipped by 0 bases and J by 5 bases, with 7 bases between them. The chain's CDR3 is CASSLVGEDTQYF. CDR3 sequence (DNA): TGCGCCAGCAGCTTGGTAGGGGAAGATACGCAGTATTTT.

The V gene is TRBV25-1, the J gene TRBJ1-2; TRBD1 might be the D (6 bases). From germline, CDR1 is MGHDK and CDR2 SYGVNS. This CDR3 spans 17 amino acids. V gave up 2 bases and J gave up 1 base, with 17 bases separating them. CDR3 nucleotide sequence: TGTGCCAGCAGTGAAACCCCCTGGACAGAGCTTAACTATGGCTACACCTTC. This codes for CASSETPWTELNYGYTF.

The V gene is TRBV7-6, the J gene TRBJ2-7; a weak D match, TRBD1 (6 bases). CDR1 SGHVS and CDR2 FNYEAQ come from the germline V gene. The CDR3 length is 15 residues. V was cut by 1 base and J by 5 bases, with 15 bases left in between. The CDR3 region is CASSLEEQGSHEQYF. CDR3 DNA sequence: TGTGCCAGCAGCTTAGAGGAGCAGGGGTCCCACGAGCAGTACTTC.

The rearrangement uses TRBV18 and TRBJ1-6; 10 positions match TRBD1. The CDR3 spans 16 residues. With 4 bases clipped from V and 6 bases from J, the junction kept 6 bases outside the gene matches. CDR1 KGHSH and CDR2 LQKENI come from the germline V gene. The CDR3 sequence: CASSLDRGRINSPLHF. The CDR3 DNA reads TGTGCCAGCTCACTTGACAGGGGGCGGATTAATTCACCCCTCCACTTT.

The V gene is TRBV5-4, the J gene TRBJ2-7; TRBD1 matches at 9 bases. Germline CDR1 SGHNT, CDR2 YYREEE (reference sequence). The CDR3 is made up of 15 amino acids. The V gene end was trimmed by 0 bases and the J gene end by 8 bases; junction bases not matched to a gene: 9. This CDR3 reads CASSLGGTGSVKQYF. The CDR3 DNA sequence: TGTGCCAGCAGCTTGGGTGGGACAGGGTCTGTCAAGCAGTACTTC. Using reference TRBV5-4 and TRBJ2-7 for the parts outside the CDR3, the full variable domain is ETGVTQSPTHLIKTRGQQVTLRCSSQSGHNTVSWYQQALGQGPQFIFQYYREEENGRGNFPPRFSGLQFPNYSSELNVNALELDDSALYLCASSLGGTGSVKQYFGPGTRLTVT.

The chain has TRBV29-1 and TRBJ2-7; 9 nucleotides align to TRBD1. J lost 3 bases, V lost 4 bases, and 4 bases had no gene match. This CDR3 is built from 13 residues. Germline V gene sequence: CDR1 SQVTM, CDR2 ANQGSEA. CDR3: CSVAQGANYEQYF. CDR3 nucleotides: TGCAGCGTTGCACAGGGGGCCAACTACGAGCAGTACTTC.

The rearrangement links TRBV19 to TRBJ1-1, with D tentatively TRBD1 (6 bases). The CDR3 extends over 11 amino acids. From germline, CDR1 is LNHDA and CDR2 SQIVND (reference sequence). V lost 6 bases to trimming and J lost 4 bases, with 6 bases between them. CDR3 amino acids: CASSRGTEAFF. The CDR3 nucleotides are TGTGCCAGTAGCAGGGGCACTGAAGCTTTCTTT.

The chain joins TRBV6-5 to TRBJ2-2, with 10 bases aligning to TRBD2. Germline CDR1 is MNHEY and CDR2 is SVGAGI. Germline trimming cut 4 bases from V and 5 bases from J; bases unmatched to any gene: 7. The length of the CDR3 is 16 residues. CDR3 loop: CASSSTSGITTGELFF. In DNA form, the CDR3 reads TGTGCCAGCAGTTCAACTAGCGGGATAACTACCGGGGAGCTGTTTTTT.

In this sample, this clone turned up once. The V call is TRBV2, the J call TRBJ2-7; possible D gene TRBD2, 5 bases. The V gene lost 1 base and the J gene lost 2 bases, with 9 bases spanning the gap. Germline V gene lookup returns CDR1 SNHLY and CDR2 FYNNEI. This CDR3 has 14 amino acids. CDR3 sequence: CASSEDWGAYEQYF. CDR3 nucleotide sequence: TGTGCCAGCAGTGAAGACTGGGGAGCCTACGAGCAGTACTTC.

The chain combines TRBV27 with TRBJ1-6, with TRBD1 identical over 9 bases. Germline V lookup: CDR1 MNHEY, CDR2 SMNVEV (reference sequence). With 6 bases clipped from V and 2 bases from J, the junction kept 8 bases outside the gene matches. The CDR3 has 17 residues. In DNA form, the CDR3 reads TGTGCCAGCAGCCCGGGCCGGGACAGGGCCTATAATTCACCCCTCCACTTT. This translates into CASSPGRDRAYNSPLHF.

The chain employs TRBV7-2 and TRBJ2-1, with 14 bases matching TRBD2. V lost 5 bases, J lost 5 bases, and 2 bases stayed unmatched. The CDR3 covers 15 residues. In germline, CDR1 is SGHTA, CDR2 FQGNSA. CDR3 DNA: TGTGCCAGCAGCCCGGGACTAGCGGGAGACAATGAGCAGTTCTTC. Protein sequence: CASSPGLAGDNEQFF.

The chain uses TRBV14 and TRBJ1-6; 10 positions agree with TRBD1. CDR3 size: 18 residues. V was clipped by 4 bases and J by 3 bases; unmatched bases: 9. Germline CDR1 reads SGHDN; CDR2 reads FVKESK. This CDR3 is CASSLLWTGGNYNSPLHF. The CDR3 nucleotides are TGTGCCAGCAGCCTACTTTGGACAGGGGGAAACTATAATTCACCCCTCCACTTT.

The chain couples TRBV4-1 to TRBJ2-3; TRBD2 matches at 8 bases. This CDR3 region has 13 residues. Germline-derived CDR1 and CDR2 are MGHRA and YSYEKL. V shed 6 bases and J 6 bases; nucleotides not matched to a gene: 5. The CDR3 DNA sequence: TGCGCCAGCAGTGTTAGCGGGGTTGATACGCAGTATTTT. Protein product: CASSVSGVDTQYF.

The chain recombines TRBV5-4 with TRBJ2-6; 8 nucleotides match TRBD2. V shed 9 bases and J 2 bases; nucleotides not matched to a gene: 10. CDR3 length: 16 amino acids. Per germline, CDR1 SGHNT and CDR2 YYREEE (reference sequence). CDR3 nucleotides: TGTGCCACACTTCGGGGGGGGTTCACTGGGGCCAACGTCCTGACTTTC. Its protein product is CATLRGGFTGANVLTF. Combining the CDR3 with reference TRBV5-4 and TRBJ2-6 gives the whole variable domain ETGVTQSPTHLIKTRGQQVTLRCSSQSGHNTVSWYQQALGQGPQFIFQYYREEENGRGNFPPRFSGLQFPNYSSELNVNALELDDSALYLCATLRGGFTGANVLTFGAGSRLTVL.

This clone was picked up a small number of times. CDR3 amino acids: CASTPTGTNTEAFF. The CDR3 coding sequence is TGTGCCAGCACTCCGACAGGGACCAACACTGAAGCTTTCTTT. The V and J genes are TRBV6-5 and TRBJ1-1; 7 nucleotides line up with TRBD1. V dropped 7 bases and J dropped 2; count of bases not matched to a gene: 7. CDR3 size: 14 residues. CDR1 is MNHEY and CDR2 is SVGAGI in the germline V gene.

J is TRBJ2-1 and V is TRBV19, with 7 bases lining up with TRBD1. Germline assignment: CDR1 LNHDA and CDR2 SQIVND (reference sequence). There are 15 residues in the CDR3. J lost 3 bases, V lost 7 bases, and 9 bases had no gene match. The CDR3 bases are TGTGCCAGTAAGGGGGCGGACCGAAACTACAATGAGCAGTTCTTC. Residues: CASKGADRNYNEQFF.

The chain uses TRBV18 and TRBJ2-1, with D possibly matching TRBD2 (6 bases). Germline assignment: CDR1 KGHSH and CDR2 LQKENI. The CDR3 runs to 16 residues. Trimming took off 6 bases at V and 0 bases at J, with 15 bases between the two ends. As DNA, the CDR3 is TGTGCCAGCTCTCCGACTAGTCCGAGCTCCTACAATGAGCAGTTCTTC. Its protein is CASSPTSPSSYNEQFF.

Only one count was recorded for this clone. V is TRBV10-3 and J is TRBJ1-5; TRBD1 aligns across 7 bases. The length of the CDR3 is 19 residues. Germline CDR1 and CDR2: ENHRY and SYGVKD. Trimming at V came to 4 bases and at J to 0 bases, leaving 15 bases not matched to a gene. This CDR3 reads CAISATGATLPYSNQPQHF. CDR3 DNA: TGTGCCATCAGTGCAACAGGGGCGACGCTCCCTTATAGCAATCAGCCCCAGCATTTT.

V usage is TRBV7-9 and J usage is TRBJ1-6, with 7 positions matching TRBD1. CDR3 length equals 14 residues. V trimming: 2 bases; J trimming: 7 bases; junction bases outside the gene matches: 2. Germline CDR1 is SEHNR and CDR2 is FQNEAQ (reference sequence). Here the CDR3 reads CASSLRDSNSPLHF. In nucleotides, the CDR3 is TGTGCCAGCAGCTTAAGGGACAGCAATTCACCCCTCCACTTT. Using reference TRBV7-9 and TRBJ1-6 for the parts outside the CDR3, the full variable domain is DTGVSQNPRHKITKRGQNVTFRCDPISEHNRLYWYRQTLGQGPEFLTYFQNEAQLEKSRLLSDRFSAERPKGSFSTLEIQRTEQGDSAMYLCASSLRDSNSPLHFGNGTRLTVT.

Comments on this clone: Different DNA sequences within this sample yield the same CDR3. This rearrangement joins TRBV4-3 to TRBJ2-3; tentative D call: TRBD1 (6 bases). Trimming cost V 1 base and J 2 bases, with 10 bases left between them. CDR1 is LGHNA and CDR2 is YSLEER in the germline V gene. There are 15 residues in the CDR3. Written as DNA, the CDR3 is TGCGCCAGCAGCCAAGGAACAGGGTCCACAGATACGCAGTATTTT. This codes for CASSQGTGSTDTQYF.

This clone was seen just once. CDR3 DNA sequence: TGTGCCAGCAGCCTAGTGAACACTGAAGCTTTCTTT. Residues: CASSLVNTEAFF. The chain joins TRBV28 to TRBJ1-1; D is uncertain. V lost 6 bases and J 0 bases, leaving 5 bases between the germline ends. The CDR3 contains 12 residues. Germline lookup yields CDR1 MDHEN and CDR2 SYDVKM.

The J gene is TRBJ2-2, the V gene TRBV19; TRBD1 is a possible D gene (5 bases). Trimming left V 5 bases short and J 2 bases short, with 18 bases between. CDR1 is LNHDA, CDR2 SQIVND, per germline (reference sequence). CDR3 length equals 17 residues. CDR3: CASSADSYTLNTGELFF. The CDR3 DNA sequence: TGTGCCAGTAGTGCTGACAGCTACACCTTAAACACCGGGGAGCTGTTTTTT.

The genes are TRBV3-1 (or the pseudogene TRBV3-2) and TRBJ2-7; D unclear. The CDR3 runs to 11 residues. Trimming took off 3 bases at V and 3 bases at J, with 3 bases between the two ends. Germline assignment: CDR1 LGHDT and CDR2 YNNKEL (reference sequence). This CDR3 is CASSHHYEQYF. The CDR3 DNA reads TGTGCCAGCAGCCACCACTACGAGCAGTACTTC.

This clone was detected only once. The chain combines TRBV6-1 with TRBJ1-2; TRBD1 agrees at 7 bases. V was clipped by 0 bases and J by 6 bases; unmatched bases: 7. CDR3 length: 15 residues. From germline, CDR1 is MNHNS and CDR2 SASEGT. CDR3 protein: CASSEAGQPTDGYTF. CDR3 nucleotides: TGTGCCAGCAGTGAAGCGGGACAGCCAACCGATGGCTACACCTTC.

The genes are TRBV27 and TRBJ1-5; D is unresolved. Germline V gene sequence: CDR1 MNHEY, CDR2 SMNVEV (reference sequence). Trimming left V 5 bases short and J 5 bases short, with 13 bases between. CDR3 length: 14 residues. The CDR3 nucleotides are TGTGCCAGCAGTCCAGGTTTAGGTCATCAGCCCCAGCATTTT. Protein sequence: CASSPGLGHQPQHF.

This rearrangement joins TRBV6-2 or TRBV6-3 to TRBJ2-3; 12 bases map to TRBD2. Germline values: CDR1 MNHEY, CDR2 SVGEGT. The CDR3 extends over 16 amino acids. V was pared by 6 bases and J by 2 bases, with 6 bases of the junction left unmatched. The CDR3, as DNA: TGTGCCAGCAGCCTACTAGCGGGGGGCTTCACAGATACGCAGTATTTT. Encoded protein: CASSLLAGGFTDTQYF.

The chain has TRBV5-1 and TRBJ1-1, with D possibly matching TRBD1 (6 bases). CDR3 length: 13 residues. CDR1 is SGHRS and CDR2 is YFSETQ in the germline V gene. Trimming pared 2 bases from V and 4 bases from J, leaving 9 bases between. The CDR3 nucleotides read TGCGCCAGCAGCTTCAGGGGTGGCACTGAAGCTTTCTTT. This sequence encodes CASSFRGGTEAFF.